This passage covers 19 T cell receptor beta chains from one sample sequenced in a study of blood T cell repertoires in COVID-19. Here immunoSEQ multiplex PCR was the method, and the copy in TCRdb shows in-frame clones only, minus some. This sample carries some 350,000 clones, 85% to 90% of them seen once, and the ten largest clones take around 1%. Material for sequencing was PBMCs or T cells enriched from blood (not recorded which). These receptors were taken from a young man who had recovered from COVID-19.

This chain uses TRBV14 with TRBJ2-7, with D unresolved. The CDR3 has 14 residues. Germline CDR1 and CDR2: SGHDN and FVKESK. V was clipped by 2 bases and J by 4 bases, with 12 bases between them. The DNA for the CDR3 is TGTGCCAGCAGCCAATTGCGCGCACCGTACGAGCAGTACTTC. As protein: CASSQLRAPYEQYF.

J is TRBJ2-7 and V is TRBV11-2, with TRBD2 matching over 10 bases. Germline V lookup: CDR1 SGHAT, CDR2 FQNNGV. J was trimmed by 3 bases and V by 1 base; bases with no gene match: 6. The CDR3 is 16 amino acids. The CDR3 loop reads CASSLAGASGSYEQYF. The CDR3 DNA reads TGTGCCAGCAGCTTAGCGGGGGCTAGCGGGAGCTACGAGCAGTACTTC.

The count of this clone is one. Other DNA sequences in this specimen translate into the identical CDR3. The rearrangement joins TRBV28 to TRBJ2-7; D not certain. The CDR3 contains 12 residues. Germline V CDR1 and CDR2: MDHEN, SYDVKM. Trimming removed 3 bases at V and 3 bases at J, with 6 bases between. The CDR3 sequence is CASSLAGYEQYF. Written as DNA, the CDR3 is TGTGCCAGCAGTTTGGCAGGCTACGAGCAGTACTTC.

J is TRBJ2-1 and V is TRBV25-1; unclear D gene. Germline V gene data show CDR1 as MGHDK and CDR2 as SYGVNS. Trimming pared 5 bases from V and 9 bases from J, leaving 14 bases between. The CDR3 loop spans 13 amino acids. The CDR3 loop reads CASSHITVGEQFF. The DNA for the CDR3 is TGTGCCAGCAGTCACATTACAGTGGGTGAGCAGTTCTTC.

The CDR3 coding sequence is TGTGCCAGCAGTTCCCAAGACAAGGACGAGCAGTACTTC. Its protein product is CASSSQDKDEQYF. The chain employs TRBV12-3 or TRBV12-4 and TRBJ2-7; no reliable D call. V lost 4 bases and J 5 bases, leaving 12 bases between the germline ends. This CDR3 has 13 residues.

This clone was recorded only once. The V and J genes are TRBV23-1 and TRBJ1-5, with a tentative D call TRBD1 (6 bases). TRBV23-1 counts as an open reading frame of uncertain function. With 4 bases removed from V and 2 bases from J, the gap between germline ends came to 12 bases. The CDR3 is made up of 15 amino acids. CDR3 DNA: TGCGCCAGCAGTCCAACAGGGTCGGGCAATCAGCCCCAGCATTTT. Its protein product is CASSPTGSGNQPQHF.

V is TRBV19 and J is TRBJ1-2, with 8 positions matching TRBD1. The CDR3 length is 15 residues. Germline values: CDR1 LNHDA, CDR2 SQIVND (reference sequence). With V trimmed by 0 bases and J by 2 bases, 2 bases remained unmatched. The CDR3 DNA sequence: TGTGCCAGTAGTATAGACAGGGGGCGCAACTATGGCTACACCTTC. This codes for CASSIDRGRNYGYTF.

V usage is TRBV5-5 and J usage is TRBJ2-7; 9 bases map to TRBD1. Per the germline V gene, CDR1 is SGHKS and CDR2 is YYEKEE (reference sequence). With 3 bases clipped from V and 4 bases from J, the junction kept 8 bases outside the gene matches. The CDR3 sequence is 15 residues long. CDR3 loop: CASSSATGTGYEQYF. CDR3 coding DNA: TGTGCCAGCAGCTCCGCTACTGGGACAGGGTACGAGCAGTACTTC. The full variable domain, rest sourced from reference TRBV5-5 and TRBJ2-7, is DAGVTQSPTHLIKTRGQQVTLRCSPISGHKSVSWYQQVLGQGPQFIFQYYEKEERGRGNFPDRFSARQFPNYSSELNVNALLLGDSALYLCASSSATGTGYEQYFGPGTRLTVT.

The V gene is TRBV9, the J gene TRBJ1-2, with a tentative D call TRBD1 (6 bases). Per the germline V gene, CDR1 is SGDLS and CDR2 is YYNGEE. The ends were cut back, 5 bases at V and 7 bases at J, with 12 bases in the middle. There are 12 residues in the CDR3. The CDR3 DNA reads as TGTGCCAGCAGAACAGGGATCTCTGGCTACACCTTC. Protein product: CASRTGISGYTF.

The genes are TRBV19 and TRBJ2-5; TRBD1 matches 10 bases. The trim removed 5 bases at V and 5 bases at J, leaving 5 bases unmatched. From germline, CDR1 is LNHDA and CDR2 SQIVND (reference sequence). CDR3 length: 14 amino acids. The CDR3 here is CASSATGGRETQYF. Written as DNA, the CDR3 is TGTGCCAGTAGTGCGACAGGGGGCAGGGAGACCCAGTACTTC.

This clone came up once. This rearrangement joins TRBV28 to TRBJ2-7, with 8 nucleotides matching TRBD2. Germline V gene sequence: CDR1 MDHEN, CDR2 SYDVKM. The CDR3 spans 15 residues. The V gene end was trimmed by 3 bases and the J gene end by 5 bases; junction bases not matched to a gene: 9. The CDR3 sequence: CASSLAAGGRDEQYF. The CDR3 DNA reads as TGTGCCAGCAGTTTGGCGGCGGGGGGACGCGACGAGCAGTACTTC.

CDR3 in DNA: TGTGCCAGCAGCGAAAGGACAGGGGGCACTGAAGCTTTCTTT. Protein: CASSERTGGTEAFF. V gene TRBV7-3 combines with J gene TRBJ1-1, with 10 bases aligning to TRBD1. Trimming took 5 bases from V and 4 from J; bases not matched to a gene: 4. The CDR3 runs 14 residues. Germline-derived CDR1 and CDR2 are SGHTA and FQGTGA.

V is TRBV7-2 and J is TRBJ2-7; tentative D call: TRBD2 (6 bases). Germline V CDR1 and CDR2: SGHTA, FQGNSA. Trimming removed 5 bases at V and 2 bases at J, with 16 bases between. This CDR3 is built from 15 residues. CDR3 region: CASSPHMGGAYEQYF. The DNA of the CDR3 is TGTGCCAGCAGCCCTCACATGGGGGGAGCCTACGAGCAGTACTTC.

This clone was counted once. The V and J genes are TRBV11-3 and TRBJ2-1; 7 bases match TRBD2. V shed 1 base, J shed 0 bases, and the junction held 15 bases outside the gene matches. This CDR3 has 20 residues. Per germline, CDR1 SGHNT and CDR2 YENEEA. The CDR3 reads CASSLGALAGVGVSYNEQFF. The CDR3, as DNA: TGTGCCAGCAGCTTAGGCGCTCTTGCGGGAGTAGGAGTCTCCTACAATGAGCAGTTCTTC.

This clone came up once. The CDR3 region has the DNA TGCGCCAGCAGCCTGGGACAGCGCCTCTATGGCTACACCTTC. Protein: CASSLGQRLYGYTF. The chain links TRBV5-1 to TRBJ1-2; 7 bases align to TRBD1. Germline-derived CDR1 and CDR2 are SGHRS and YFSETQ. This CDR3 is 14 amino acids long. The V and J ends lost 4 bases and 4 bases, in that order; junction bases with no gene match: 7. The complete variable domain, with remaining parts taken from reference TRBV5-1 and TRBJ1-2, reads KAGVTQTPRYLIKTRGQQVTLSCSPISGHRSVSWYQQTPGQGLQFLFEYFSETQRNKGNFPGRFSGRQFSNSRSEMNVSTLELGDSALYLCASSLGQRLYGYTFGSGTRLTVV.

This rearrangement joins TRBV9 to TRBJ2-1; possibly TRBD2 for D (6 bases). V lost 4 bases and J 8 bases, leaving 19 bases between the germline ends. The CDR3 has 15 amino acids. The V gene's germline CDR1 is SGDLS and CDR2 YYNGEE. CDR3 in amino acids: CASSPPGGTADEQFF. The DNA for the CDR3 is TGTGCCAGCAGCCCCCCAGGTGGGACTGCGGATGAGCAGTTCTTC. Full variable domain (missing parts from reference TRBV9 and TRBJ2-1): DSGVTQTPKHLITATGQRVTLRCSPRSGDLSVYWYQQSLDQGLQFLIQYYNGEERAKGNILERFSAQQFPDLHSELNLSSLELGDSALYFCASSPPGGTADEQFFGPGTRLTVL.

The V and J genes are TRBV5-4 and TRBJ1-2; 12 nucleotides agree with TRBD1. The germline V gene has CDR1 SGHNT and CDR2 YYREEE (reference sequence). This CDR3 region has 16 residues. V was clipped by 0 bases and J by 7 bases; unmatched bases: 7. The CDR3 loop is CASSLVGTGGAVGYTF. The CDR3 DNA follows: TGTGCCAGCAGCTTGGTTGGGACAGGGGGCGCGGTTGGCTACACCTTC.

V and J are TRBV24-1 and TRBJ2-3; 7 nucleotides match TRBD1. The V gene end was trimmed by 4 bases and the J gene end by 3 bases; junction bases not matched to a gene: 6. This CDR3 region has 15 residues. From germline, CDR1 is KGHDR and CDR2 SFDVKD. DNA for the CDR3: TGTGCCACCAGTGAACGGCAACAGGGGACAGATACGCAGTATTTT. Protein sequence: CATSERQQGTDTQYF.

This chain connects TRBV7-9 to TRBJ1-2, with D unclear. Trimming took 2 bases from V and 6 from J, leaving 13 bases between them. Germline-derived CDR1 and CDR2 are SEHNR and FQNEAQ (reference sequence). The CDR3 contains 14 residues. The CDR3, as DNA: TGTGCCAGCAGCTTATCCGGGGTTCTAGATGGCTACACCTTC. Translated, it gives CASSLSGVLDGYTF.